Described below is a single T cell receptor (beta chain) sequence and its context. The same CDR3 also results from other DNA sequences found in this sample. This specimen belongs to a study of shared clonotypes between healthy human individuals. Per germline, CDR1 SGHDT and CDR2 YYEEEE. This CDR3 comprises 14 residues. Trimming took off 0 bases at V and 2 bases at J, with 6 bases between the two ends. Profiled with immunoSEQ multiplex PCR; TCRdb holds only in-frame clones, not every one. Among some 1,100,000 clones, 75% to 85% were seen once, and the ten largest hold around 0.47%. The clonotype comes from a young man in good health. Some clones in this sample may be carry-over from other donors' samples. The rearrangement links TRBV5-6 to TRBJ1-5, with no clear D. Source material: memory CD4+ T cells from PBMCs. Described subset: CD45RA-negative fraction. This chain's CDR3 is CASSLGLGNQPQHF. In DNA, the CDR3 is TGTGCCAGCAGCTTGGGACTCGGCAATCAGCCCCAGCATTTT.